The next 20 T cell receptor beta chains were all read from a single sample in a study of cytomegalovirus exposure and HLA in healthy donors. PCR primers comprised 60 Vbeta and 13 Jbeta primers. Profiled with immunoSEQ multiplex PCR; TCRdb holds only in-frame clones, not every one. The data show about 170,000 clones, almost 80% seen once. Sequenced: PBMCs. Receptors originate from a woman aged 50 to 60 in good health and CMV-seropositive.

The V and J genes are TRBV9 and TRBJ2-1, with 7 bases matching TRBD2. Germline V lookup: CDR1 SGDLS, CDR2 YYNGEE. This CDR3 spans 15 amino acids. J gave up 10 bases and V 3 bases, and 13 bases lay outside the gene matches. CDR3 sequence (DNA): TGTGCCAGCAGCGCCTCCGGGACTATATCTTTAGAGCAGTTCTTC. It encodes CASSASGTISLEQFF.

The chain is built from TRBV29-1 and TRBJ2-7; D gene unclear. CDR3 length: 12 residues. Germline lookup yields CDR1 SQVTM and CDR2 ANQGSEA. The V end lost 5 bases, the J end lost 5 bases, and 13 bases lay between the germline ends. This CDR3 is CSVKSLSDEQYF. In nucleotides, the CDR3 is TGCAGCGTTAAGTCACTGTCTGACGAGCAGTACTTC.

This clone occurred once. The rearrangement links TRBV19 to TRBJ1-5; perhaps TRBD1 as D (6 bases). Trimming took off 6 bases at V and 3 bases at J, with 9 bases between the two ends. This CDR3 comprises 13 residues. Germline lookup yields CDR1 LNHDA and CDR2 SQIVND (reference sequence). The CDR3 DNA reads as TGTGCCAGTAGCGACAGGTACAATCAGCCCCAGCATTTT. Protein product: CASSDRYNQPQHF.

The chain joins TRBV4-3 to TRBJ1-2; D unresolved. Trimming removed 0 bases at V and 1 base at J, with 6 bases between. Germline values: CDR1 LGHNA, CDR2 YSLEER. The CDR3 spans 14 residues. CDR3 nucleotides: TGCGCCAGCAGCCAAGACGGAGATAACTATGGCTACACCTTC. Its protein is CASSQDGDNYGYTF.

J is TRBJ1-2 and V is TRBV2; TRBD1 matches 8 bases. The germline gives CDR1 SNHLY, CDR2 FYNNEI. Trimming removed 6 bases from V and 4 bases from J; junction bases left unmatched: 7. The CDR3 is made up of 14 amino acids. The DNA of the CDR3 is TGTGCCAGCAGGTTACAGGGGGTGAGCTATGGCTACACCTTC. Translation: CASRLQGVSYGYTF.

The rearrangement uses TRBV30 and TRBJ1-1; TRBD1 agrees at 7 bases. With 2 bases clipped from V and 0 bases from J, the junction kept 15 bases outside the gene matches. Germline V lookup: CDR1 GTSNPN, CDR2 SVGIG (reference sequence). The CDR3 spans 18 residues. The CDR3 reads CAWSRGLTGLGLNTEAFF. The DNA for the CDR3 is TGTGCCTGGAGTCGGGGATTGACAGGGCTCGGTCTGAACACTGAAGCTTTCTTT.

The chain uses TRBV2 and TRBJ2-7; no reliable D call. The length of the CDR3 is 12 residues. Trimming took 4 bases from V and 6 from J, leaving 10 bases between them. Germline V gives CDR1 SNHLY, CDR2 FYNNEI. CDR3 nucleotide sequence: TGTGCCAGCAGTGGTTATTCACTCGAGCAGTACTTC. Its translation: CASSGYSLEQYF.

Here the CDR3 DNA reads TGTGCCACCTTACTACACAGGGGGAACACTGAAGCTTTCTTT. Residues: CATLLHRGNTEAFF. The chain is built from TRBV28 and TRBJ1-1, with TRBD1 matching 7 bases. Germline lookup yields CDR1 MDHEN and CDR2 SYDVKM. CDR3 size: 14 residues. With 10 bases clipped from V and 1 base from J, the junction kept 9 bases outside the gene matches.

J is TRBJ2-7 and V is TRBV13, with 9 positions matching TRBD2. Germline trimming cut 1 base from V and 5 bases from J; bases unmatched to any gene: 6. The germline V gene has CDR1 PRHDT and CDR2 FYEKMQ (reference sequence). This CDR3 is 15 amino acids long. The CDR3 region has the DNA TGTGCCAGCAGCTTAGAGGCGGGAGGGCCCAACGAGCAGTACTTC. Translation gives CASSLEAGGPNEQYF.

The chain uses TRBV6-5 and TRBJ2-1; D not certain. This CDR3 spans 15 amino acids. With 5 bases removed from V and 0 bases from J, the gap between germline ends came to 11 bases. CDR1 and CDR2 from the germline V gene are MNHEY and SVGAGI. CDR3 DNA sequence: TGTGCCAGCAGTCCCCTCCCGGGCTCCTACAATGAGCAGTTCTTC. The encoded protein is CASSPLPGSYNEQFF.

This rearrangement joins TRBV10-2 to TRBJ2-7; 8 nucleotides match TRBD1. CDR3 length: 12 residues. The junction had 2 bases not matched to a gene; V was cut back by 8 bases and J by 2 bases. The germline CDR1 and CDR2 sequences are WSHSY and SAAADI. The CDR3 DNA reads TGCGCCAGCGGGACAGGAACCTACGAGCAGTACTTC. Residues: CASGTGTYEQYF.

This chain joins TRBV11-2 and TRBJ1-3; possible D gene TRBD1, 6 bases. V shed 5 bases and J shed 4 bases, with 12 bases lying between them. The CDR3 consists of 14 residues. CDR1 is SGHAT and CDR2 is FQNNGV in the germline V gene. The DNA of the CDR3 is TGTGCCAGCAGCACCCAAGGGGGAGGAAACACCATATATTTT. This sequence encodes CASSTQGGGNTIYF. Looking up the rest from reference TRBV11-2 and TRBJ1-3 gives the full variable domain: EAGVAQSPRYKIIEKRQSVAFWCNPISGHATLYWYQQILGQGPKLLIQFQNNGVVDDSQLPKDRFSAERLKGVDSTLKIQPAKLEDSAVYLCASSTQGGGNTIYFGEGSWLTVV.

The chain links TRBV7-2 to TRBJ1-5; D gene unclear. V lost 3 bases and J lost 7, with 16 bases in between. There are 15 residues in the CDR3. The germline V gene has CDR1 SGHTA and CDR2 FQGNSA. CDR3 region: CASSLNGVVGQPQHF. The CDR3 DNA reads as TGTGCCAGCAGCTTGAACGGGGTCGTAGGACAGCCCCAGCATTTT.

The V and J genes are TRBV7-8 and TRBJ2-2; 7 bases map to TRBD2. The CDR3 runs 15 residues. CDR1 and CDR2 from the germline V gene are SGHVS and FQNEAQ. The V and J ends lost 3 bases and 5 bases, in that order; junction bases with no gene match: 6. CDR3 in DNA: TGTGCCAGCAGCTTCGGACTAGTCCGGACCGGGGAGCTGTTTTTT. This translates into CASSFGLVRTGELFF.

This clone was seen a few times. The V gene is TRBV10-3, the J gene TRBJ2-1; D is undetermined. This CDR3 spans 12 amino acids. From germline, CDR1 is ENHRY and CDR2 SYGVKD. V was pared by 3 bases and J by 8 bases, with 8 bases between. DNA of the CDR3: TGTGCCATCAGTGACTCGGTGGATGAGCAGTTCTTC. Translated: CAISDSVDEQFF.

This clone has just one count. This chain joins TRBV28 and TRBJ2-2; 8 nucleotides match TRBD1. CDR1 is MDHEN, CDR2 SYDVKM, per germline. V trimming: 6 bases; J trimming: 6 bases; junction bases outside the gene matches: 9. The CDR3 spans 15 residues. CDR3 DNA sequence: TGTGCCAGCAGCAGATGGACAGGGCTGTCCGGGGAGCTGTTTTTT. Protein: CASSRWTGLSGELFF.

This clone is a singleton in its sample. The rearrangement links TRBV15 to TRBJ2-7; 9 nucleotides line up with TRBD2. The CDR3 length is 15 residues. The germline V gene encodes CDR1 LNHNV and CDR2 YYDKDF (reference sequence). V lost 1 base and J lost 3; bases outside the gene matches: 4. The CDR3 DNA reads TGTGCCACCAGCAGAGCGACTAGCGGAAACTACGAGCAGTACTTC. Translation: CATSRATSGNYEQYF.

This chain connects TRBV7-2 to TRBJ2-7; D might be TRBD1 (5 bases). V was pared by 8 bases and J by 4 bases, with 9 bases between. Germline V gene lookup returns CDR1 SGHTA and CDR2 FQGNSA. The CDR3 length is 11 residues. CDR3 amino acids: CASSGAYEQYF. The CDR3 DNA sequence: TGTGCCAGCTCTGGGGCGTACGAGCAGTACTTC.

CDR3 in amino acids: CASSAGLAGLTGELFF. DNA for the CDR3: TGTGCCAGCAGCGCGGGACTAGCGGGACTTACCGGGGAGCTGTTTTTT. V gene TRBV5-6 combines with J gene TRBJ2-2, with 13 bases matching TRBD2. CDR1 SGHDT and CDR2 YYEEEE come from the germline V gene. This CDR3 is 16 amino acids long. The V gene end was trimmed by 4 bases and the J gene end by 5 bases; junction bases not matched to a gene: 5. Variable domain in full (rest from reference TRBV5-6 and TRBJ2-2): DAGVTQSPTHLIKTRGQQVTLRCSPKSGHDTVSWYQQALGQGPQFIFQYYEEEERQRGNFPDRFSGHQFPNYSSELNVNALLLGDSALYLCASSAGLAGLTGELFFGEGSRLTVL.

CDR3 sequence (DNA): TGTGCCAGCAGGAGGGTGGGCACCTACGAGCAGTACTTC. Its translation is CASRRVGTYEQYF. The chain employs TRBV2 and TRBJ2-7, with a possible D match to TRBD2 (5 bases). The germline gives CDR1 SNHLY, CDR2 FYNNEI. Trimming removed 6 bases at V and 2 bases at J, with 11 bases between. The CDR3 covers 13 residues. Supplemented by reference TRBV2 and TRBJ2-7, the full variable domain reads EPEVTQTPSHQVTQMGQEVILRCVPISNHLYFYWYRQILGQKVEFLVSFYNNEISEKSEIFDDQFSVERPDGSNFTLKIRSTKLEDSAMYFCASRRVGTYEQYFGPGTRLTVT.